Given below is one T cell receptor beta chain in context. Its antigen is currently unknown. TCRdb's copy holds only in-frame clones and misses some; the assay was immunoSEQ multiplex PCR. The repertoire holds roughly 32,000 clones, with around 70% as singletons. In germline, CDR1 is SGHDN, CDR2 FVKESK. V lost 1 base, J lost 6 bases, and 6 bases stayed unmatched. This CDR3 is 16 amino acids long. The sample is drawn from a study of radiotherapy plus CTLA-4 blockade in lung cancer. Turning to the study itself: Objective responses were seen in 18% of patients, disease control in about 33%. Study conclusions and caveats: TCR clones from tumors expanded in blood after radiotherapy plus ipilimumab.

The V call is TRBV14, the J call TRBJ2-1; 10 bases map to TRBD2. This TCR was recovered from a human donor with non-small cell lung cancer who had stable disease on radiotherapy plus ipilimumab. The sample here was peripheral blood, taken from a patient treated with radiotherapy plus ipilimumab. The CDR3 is CASSQVGSGRSNEQFF. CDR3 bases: TGTGCCAGCAGCCAAGTCGGTAGCGGGAGGAGCAATGAGCAGTTCTTC. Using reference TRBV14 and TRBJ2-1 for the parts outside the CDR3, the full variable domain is EAGVTQFPSHSVIEKGQTVTLRCDPISGHDNLYWYRRVMGKEIKFLLHFVKESKQDESGMPNNRFLAERTGGTYSTLKVQPAELEDSGVYFCASSQVGSGRSNEQFFGPGTRLTVL.